The rows below give T cell receptor beta chains drawn from one sample of a study of shared clonotypes between healthy human individuals. Only in-frame clones appear in the TCRdb table, and some are missing; sequencing was by immunoSEQ multiplex PCR. The repertoire holds over 850,000 clones, with around 82% as singletons. The sequenced sample consisted of memory CD4+ T cells from PBMCs. Receptor source: a man younger than 35 in good health. Some clones in this sample may be carry-over from other donors' samples. CDR3s include the opening cysteine and the closing phenylalanine or tryptophan. A D gene is named only where the DNA matches it firmly. Some rows have no size entry. The others give once, few or many, or a class for an expanded clone.

TRBJ2-5 | TRBV5-4 | NA | NA | TGTGCCAGCAGCTTGATTCCGGGACCCCAAGAGACCCAGTACTTC | CASSLIPGPQETQYF
TRBJ2-3 | TRBV7-3 | NA | NA | TGTGCCAGCCAAGACCCTAGCACAGATACGCAGTATTTT | CASQDPSTDTQYF
TRBJ2-5 | TRBV28 | NA | NA | TGTGCCAGCAGTGAGGGGTTCCAAGAGACCCAGTACTTC | CASSEGFQETQYF
TRBJ2-3 | TRBV6-1 | TRBD1 | NA | TGTGCCAGCAGAAACAGGGGTCGGGCAGATACGCAGTATTTT | CASRNRGRADTQYF
TRBJ2-1 | TRBV4-1 | NA | NA | TGCGCCAGCAGCCAAGGCCAGGTGGTGGCCAATGAGCAGTTCTTC | CASSQGQVVANEQFF
TRBJ2-7 | TRBV5-4 | TRBD1 | NA | TGTGCCAGCAGCCTGTGGGCAGGGGGATCTTACGAGCAGTACTTC | CASSLWAGGSYEQYF
TRBJ1-2 | TRBV5-1 | NA | NA | TGCGCCAGCAGCTTAGTTCCCGGGGATAACTATGGCTACACCTTC | CASSLVPGDNYGYTF
TRBJ1-1 | TRBV6-5 | NA | few | TGTGCCAGCAGTTTCGGGGGACGGACCTCCACTGAAGCTTTCTTT | CASSFGGRTSTEAFF
TRBJ2-7 | TRBV7-2 | NA | NA | TGTGCCAGCAGCCCGGACAGATTTTACGAGCAGTACTTC | CASSPDRFYEQYF
TRBJ2-5 | TRBV7-7 | TRBD1 | NA | TGTGCCAGCAGCTTACAGGCAGGGGGTGAGACCCAGTACTTC | CASSLQAGGETQYF
TRBJ2-7 | TRBV7-9 | TRBD2 | NA | TGTGCCAGCAGCTTAGGGACTAGCGTCGGGTTTCGGCACGAGCAGTACTTC | CASSLGTSVGFRHEQYF
TRBJ1-2 | TRBV4-2 | TRBD1 | NA | TGTGCCAGCAGCCGAGACAGGGGCAGCGGCTATGGCTACACCTTC | CASSRDRGSGYGYTF
TRBJ2-7 | TRBV4-3 | NA | NA | TGCGCCAGCAGCCAAGGAACCTACGAGCAGTACTTC | CASSQGTYEQYF
TRBJ2-7 | TRBV18 | TRBD1 | NA | TGTGCCAGCTCCCCAGACAGGGGGGGACCCCGAGACGAGCAGTACTTC | CASSPDRGGPRDEQYF
TRBJ2-7 | TRBV2 | TRBD1 | NA | TGTGCCAGCAAACCGGACAGGGGGCCGTTGCAGTACTTC | CASKPDRGPLQYF
TRBJ2-2 | TRBV4-3 | NA | NA | TGCGCCAGCAGCCAAGATTCGTTCGGCGGGGAGCTGTTTTTT | CASSQDSFGGELFF
TRBJ2-5 | TRBV7-6 | TRBD1 | NA | TGTGCCAGCAGCTTAAGACCCGGGACAGGGTCCGAGACCCAGTACTTC | CASSLRPGTGSETQYF